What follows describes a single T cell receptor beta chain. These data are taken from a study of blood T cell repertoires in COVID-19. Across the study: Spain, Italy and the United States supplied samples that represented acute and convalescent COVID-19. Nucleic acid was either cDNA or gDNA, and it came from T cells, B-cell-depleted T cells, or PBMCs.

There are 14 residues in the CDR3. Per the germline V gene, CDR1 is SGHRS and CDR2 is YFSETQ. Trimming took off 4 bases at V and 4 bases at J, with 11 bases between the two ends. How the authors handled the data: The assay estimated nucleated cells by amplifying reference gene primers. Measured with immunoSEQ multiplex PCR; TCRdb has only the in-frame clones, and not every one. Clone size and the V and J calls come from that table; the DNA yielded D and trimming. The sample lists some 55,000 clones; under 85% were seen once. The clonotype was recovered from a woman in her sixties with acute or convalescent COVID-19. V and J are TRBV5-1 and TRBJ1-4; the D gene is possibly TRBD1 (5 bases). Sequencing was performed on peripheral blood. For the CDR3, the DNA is TGCGCCAGCAGCCCTGACAGCTTTAATGAAAAACTGTTTTTT. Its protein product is CASSPDSFNEKLFF.